The 22 T cell receptor beta chains below were found in one sample sequenced in a study of control samples from healthy donors and cancer patients. Profiled with immunoSEQ multiplex PCR; TCRdb holds only in-frame clones, not every one. The sample holds around 50,000 clones, around 93% seen once. Material for sequencing was PBMCs. All receptors come from a man under 40 with colorectal cancer.

This clone appeared once. The chain couples TRBV5-1 to TRBJ2-3, with TRBD2 matching 9 bases. This CDR3 contains 14 residues. V was pared by 4 bases and J by 6 bases, with 6 bases of the junction left unmatched. Germline V gene data show CDR1 as SGHRS and CDR2 as YFSETQ. The CDR3 DNA follows: TGCGCCAGCAGCCCGCGAAGCGGGGGGGATACGCAGTATTTT. Its translation is CASSPRSGGDTQYF.

DNA for the CDR3: TGTGCCAGCAGGGGACTAGCGGGGCCCTCCTACGAGCAGTACTTC. It yields the protein CASRGLAGPSYEQYF. This chain links TRBV11-2 with TRBJ2-7, with 13 nucleotides matching TRBD2. Germline assignment: CDR1 SGHAT and CDR2 FQNNGV. Trimming cost V 6 bases and J 0 bases; bases outside gene matches: 2. The CDR3 extends over 15 amino acids.

The chain carries TRBV21-1 and TRBJ1-6; the D segment call TRBD1 is taken from the table without a DNA check. TRBV21-1 is a pseudogene. The CDR3 loop spans 16 amino acids. The CDR3 DNA sequence: TGTGCCAGCGGCACGACCACAGGGAACGACAGTTCACCCCTCCACTTT. Protein product: CASGTTTGNDSSPLHF.

The chain carries TRBV30 and TRBJ1-3, with D unresolved. This CDR3 is 15 amino acids long. Germline lookup yields CDR1 GTSNPN and CDR2 SVGIG (reference sequence). Trimming pared 3 bases from V and 3 bases from J, leaving 15 bases between. The CDR3 nucleotides are TGTGCCTGGAGCTCCAACAGTATTATTGGAAACACCATATATTTT. The encoded protein is CAWSSNSIIGNTIYF.

The chain links TRBV6-7 to TRBJ2-7, with 8 bases lining up with TRBD1. TRBV6-7 is an ORF for which the function is uncertain. CDR3 length: 18 amino acids. V lost 6 bases, J lost 6 bases, and 22 bases stayed unmatched. The CDR3 DNA reads as TGTGCCAGCAGGCCCATTCCAGATTCGGACAGGGAGGAAGGCGAGCAGTACGTC. Translating gives CASRPIPDSDREEGEQYV.

J is TRBJ2-1 and V is TRBV5-1; TRBD1 might be the D (6 bases). Germline CDR1 reads SGHRS; CDR2 reads YFSETQ. V was trimmed by 5 bases and J by 9 bases, leaving 15 bases between them. This CDR3 has 13 residues. The CDR3 DNA is TGCGCCAGCAGTAACGGACAGTTTGGTGAGCAGTTCTTC. Translating gives CASSNGQFGEQFF.

V usage is TRBV5-4 and J usage is TRBJ2-1; 7 nucleotides agree with TRBD2. V shed 6 bases, J shed 0 bases, and the junction held 9 bases outside the gene matches. The CDR3 runs to 16 residues. Germline CDR1 reads SGHNT; CDR2 reads YYREEE (reference sequence). The CDR3 region is CASTSGGSRSYNEQFF. The CDR3 nucleotides read TGTGCCAGCACCTCCGGGGGGTCTCGCTCCTACAATGAGCAGTTCTTC. The whole variable domain, remainder taken from reference TRBV5-4 and TRBJ2-1, is ETGVTQSPTHLIKTRGQQVTLRCSSQSGHNTVSWYQQALGQGPQFIFQYYREEENGRGNFPPRFSGLQFPNYSSELNVNALELDDSALYLCASTSGGSRSYNEQFFGPGTRLTVL.

In this sample, this clone turned up once. The J gene is TRBJ1-2, the V gene TRBV3-1 (or the pseudogene TRBV3-2), with D tentatively TRBD1 (6 bases). Trimming cost V 0 bases and J 3 bases, with 11 bases left between them. The CDR3 is 15 residues long. Germline V lookup: CDR1 LGHDT, CDR2 YNNKEL (reference sequence). The CDR3 loop reads CASSQDRGPYYGYTF. The CDR3, as DNA: TGTGCCAGCAGCCAAGACAGGGGCCCTTACTATGGCTACACCTTC.

The rearrangement links TRBV6-2 or TRBV6-3 to TRBJ1-6, with 9 bases matching TRBD1. Germline V gene sequence: CDR1 MNHEY, CDR2 SVGEGT. The V and J ends lost 5 bases and 9 bases, in that order; junction bases with no gene match: 5. The CDR3 covers 14 residues. The CDR3 spells CASSLRDRASPLHF. The CDR3 DNA follows: TGTGCCAGCAGTCTACGGGACAGGGCTTCACCCCTCCACTTT.

The chain carries TRBV30 and TRBJ1-2, with D unclear. V dropped 8 bases and J dropped 4 bases, with 11 bases sitting between them. The CDR3 runs 11 residues. Germline assignment: CDR1 GTSNPN and CDR2 SVGIG (reference sequence). CDR3 in amino acids: CALWRGYGYTF. CDR3 sequence (DNA): TGTGCCCTCTGGCGTGGCTATGGCTACACCTTC.

The sample holds a few counts of this clone. This chain links TRBV6-5 with TRBJ1-1, with D uncertain. The CDR3 has 13 amino acids. V shed 1 base and J shed 1 base, with 4 bases lying between them. Germline V gene data show CDR1 as MNHEY and CDR2 as SVGAGI. CDR3 nucleotides: TGTGCCAGCAGTTACTGGGGGAACACTGAAGCTTTCTTT. It translates to CASSYWGNTEAFF.

This clone was counted once. The V and J genes are TRBV5-1 and TRBJ2-3, with 11 bases identical to TRBD2. Germline assignment: CDR1 SGHRS and CDR2 YFSETQ. Trimming at V came to 5 bases and at J to 2 bases, leaving 4 bases not matched to a gene. This CDR3 comprises 15 residues. CDR3 nucleotides: TGCGCCAGCAGGGCGGGACTAGCGGACACAGATACGCAGTATTTT. It translates to CASRAGLADTDTQYF.

This rearrangement joins TRBV18 to TRBJ1-1; tentatively, D is TRBD1 (5 bases). Trimming removed 6 bases from V and 2 bases from J, with 10 bases in between. CDR3 length equals 13 residues. CDR1 is KGHSH and CDR2 is LQKENI in the germline V gene. The CDR3 region is CASSGQGNTEAFF. The CDR3 DNA sequence: TGTGCCAGCTCGGGGCAGGGAAACACTGAAGCTTTCTTT.

V and J are TRBV6-2 or TRBV6-3 and TRBJ1-6; 8 nucleotides line up with TRBD1. The CDR3 has 21 amino acids. The germline CDR1 and CDR2 sequences are MNHEY and SVGEGT. V lost 0 bases and J lost 0; bases outside the gene matches: 13. This chain's CDR3 is CASSYSIRDRSSSSYNSPLHF. The DNA of the CDR3 is TGTGCCAGCAGTTACTCGATCCGGGACAGGTCATCGAGCTCCTATAATTCACCCCTCCACTTT.

The gene calls are TRBV7-9 and TRBJ1-1; D uncertain. The CDR3 has 15 residues. Germline V gene data show CDR1 as SEHNR and CDR2 as FQNEAQ (reference sequence). V was pared by 4 bases and J by 5 bases, with 17 bases between. DNA of the CDR3: TGTGCCAGCAGCTCGTCAAACGGGTTGAGGACTGAAGCTTTCTTT. Protein product: CASSSSNGLRTEAFF. Combining the CDR3 with reference TRBV7-9 and TRBJ1-1 gives the whole variable domain DTGVSQNPRHKITKRGQNVTFRCDPISEHNRLYWYRQTLGQGPEFLTYFQNEAQLEKSRLLSDRFSAERPKGSFSTLEIQRTEQGDSAMYLCASSSSNGLRTEAFFGQGTRLTVV.

The count of this clone is one. This chain uses TRBV7-9 with TRBJ1-4; 12 nucleotides agree with TRBD1. The CDR3 length is 16 residues. In germline, CDR1 is SEHNR, CDR2 FQNEAQ (reference sequence). V gave up 6 bases and J gave up 2 bases; unmatched junction bases: 4. The CDR3 loop is CASREGTGGTNEKLFF. CDR3 in DNA: TGTGCCAGCAGAGAAGGGACAGGGGGCACTAATGAAAAACTGTTTTTT.

The CDR3 spells CASSQTQGDHKNIQYF. CDR3 DNA sequence: TGTGCCAGCAGCCAAACCCAGGGGGATCACAAAAACATTCAGTACTTC. The V call is TRBV3-1 (or the pseudogene TRBV3-2), the J call TRBJ2-4; 7 bases agree with TRBD1. After removal of 2 bases from V and 3 bases from J, the junction contained 7 bases not matched to a gene. This CDR3 spans 16 amino acids. CDR1 is LGHDT and CDR2 is YNNKEL in the germline V gene (reference sequence).

In its sample, this clone was seen once. This chain uses TRBV6-1 with TRBJ2-2, with D perhaps given as TRBD1 or TRBD2 (6 bases each). Germline-derived CDR1 and CDR2 are MNHNS and SASEGT. This CDR3 comprises 18 residues. V gave up 1 base and J gave up 7 bases, with 22 bases separating them. The CDR3: CASSEGNLWGAADGELFF. The CDR3 DNA reads as TGTGCCAGCAGTGAAGGAAATCTCTGGGGGGCGGCGGACGGGGAGCTGTTTTTT.

This rearrangement joins TRBV12-5 to TRBJ2-1, with D uncertain. V was cut by 2 bases and J by 5 bases, with 16 bases left in between. Germline assignment: CDR1 LGHNT and CDR2 FRNRAP. The length of the CDR3 is 16 residues. CDR3 nucleotide sequence: TGTGCTAGTGGTTTGAGTTCCGGCTTCGTCCACAATGAGCAGTTCTTC. It yields the protein CASGLSSGFVHNEQFF.

The chain uses TRBV6-7 and TRBJ1-1; D is unclear. TRBV6-7 is known as an ORF, though its function is uncertain. Trimming removed 5 bases from V and 1 base from J, with 11 bases in between. The length of the CDR3 is 14 residues. The CDR3 is CASSSYIGNTEAFF. CDR3 DNA: TGTGCCAGCAGTAGTTATATCGGGAACACTGAAGCTTTCTTT.

The CDR3 DNA follows: TGTGCCAGCAGCTCCCTCCGGGGGGCGCAAGAGACCCAGTACTTC. It encodes CASSSLRGAQETQYF. This rearrangement joins TRBV7-2 to TRBJ2-5; D possibly corresponds to TRBD2 (7 bases). The CDR3 runs to 15 residues. Germline CDR1 is SGHTA and CDR2 is FQGNSA. V gave up 4 bases and J gave up 2 bases, with 14 bases separating them.

The chain has TRBV12-3 or TRBV12-4 and TRBJ2-1; 8 bases fit TRBD2. Losses at the gene ends were 5 bases for V and 7 bases for J; bases not matched to a gene: 4. This CDR3 has 13 amino acids. Written as DNA, the CDR3 is TGTGCCAGCAGTCGGACTAGCATTAATGAGCAGTTCTTC. Translation: CASSRTSINEQFF.